The present T cell receptor (beta chain) was sequenced within a study of blood T cell repertoires in COVID-19. Sequencing used immunoSEQ multiplex PCR; TCRdb keeps in-frame clones, though not all of them. The sample shows around 170,000 clones, 90% to 95% of them seen only once. Trimming took 5 bases from V and 5 from J; bases not matched to a gene: 2. In germline, CDR1 is SGHVS, CDR2 FQNEAQ. This CDR3 region has 12 residues. The sequence was collected from a man between 50 and 59 years old with acute or convalescent COVID-19. Material for sequencing was peripheral blood. The chain combines TRBV7-8 with TRBJ2-5; 7 positions match TRBD2. Written as DNA, the CDR3 is TGTGCCAGCAGCCAGGGAGGGGAGACCCAGTACTTC. It is translated as CASSQGGETQYF.